This TCR beta chain was recovered during a study of T cell responses to AZD1222 COVID-19 vaccine. Method: immunoSEQ multiplex PCR; TCRdb's copy keeps in-frame clones and lacks some. Of around 100,000 clones listed, over 85% are singletons. CDR3 length: 15 residues. V was clipped by 4 bases and J by 4 bases; unmatched bases: 3. Germline V gene lookup returns CDR1 SGHTA and CDR2 FQGNSA. The TCR comes from an adult in good health. The specimen comprised peripheral blood, sampled on day 0 of AZD1222 vaccination. The chain combines TRBV7-2 with TRBJ2-1; 11 nucleotides align to TRBD2. The CDR3 loop reads CASSSGTSGYNEQFF. In nucleotides, the CDR3 is TGTGCCAGCAGCTCCGGGACTAGCGGATACAATGAGCAGTTCTTC. The full variable domain, in which reference TRBV7-2 and TRBJ2-1 provide the parts outside the CDR3, is GAGVSQSPSNKVTEKGKDVELRCDPISGHTALYWYRQSLGQGLEFLIYFQGNSAPDKSGLPSDRFSAERTGGSVSTLTIQRTQQEDSAVYLCASSSGTSGYNEQFFGPGTRLTVL.